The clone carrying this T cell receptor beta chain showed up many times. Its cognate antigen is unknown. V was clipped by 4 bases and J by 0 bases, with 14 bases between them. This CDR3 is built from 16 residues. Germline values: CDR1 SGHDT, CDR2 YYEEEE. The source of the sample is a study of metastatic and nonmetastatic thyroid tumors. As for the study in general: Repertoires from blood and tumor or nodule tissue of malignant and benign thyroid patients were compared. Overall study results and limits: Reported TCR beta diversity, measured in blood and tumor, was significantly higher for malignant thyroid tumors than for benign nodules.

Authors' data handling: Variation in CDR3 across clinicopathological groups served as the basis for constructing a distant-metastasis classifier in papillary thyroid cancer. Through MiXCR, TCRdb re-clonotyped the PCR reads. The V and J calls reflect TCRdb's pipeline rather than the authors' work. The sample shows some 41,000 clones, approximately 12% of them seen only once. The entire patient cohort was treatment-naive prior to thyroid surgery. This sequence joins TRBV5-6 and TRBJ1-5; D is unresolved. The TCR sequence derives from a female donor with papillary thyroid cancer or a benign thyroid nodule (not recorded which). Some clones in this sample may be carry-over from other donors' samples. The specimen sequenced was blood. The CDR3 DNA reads TGTGCCAGCAGCCTAAGGACGGGTTATAGCAATCAGCCCCAGCATTTT. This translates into CASSLRTGYSNQPQHF. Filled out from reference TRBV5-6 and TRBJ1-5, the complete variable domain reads DAGVTQSPTHLIKTRGQQVTLRCSPKSGHDTVSWYQQALGQGPQFIFQYYEEEERQRGNFPDRFSGHQFPNYSSELNVNALLLGDSALYLCASSLRTGYSNQPQHFGDGTRLSIL.